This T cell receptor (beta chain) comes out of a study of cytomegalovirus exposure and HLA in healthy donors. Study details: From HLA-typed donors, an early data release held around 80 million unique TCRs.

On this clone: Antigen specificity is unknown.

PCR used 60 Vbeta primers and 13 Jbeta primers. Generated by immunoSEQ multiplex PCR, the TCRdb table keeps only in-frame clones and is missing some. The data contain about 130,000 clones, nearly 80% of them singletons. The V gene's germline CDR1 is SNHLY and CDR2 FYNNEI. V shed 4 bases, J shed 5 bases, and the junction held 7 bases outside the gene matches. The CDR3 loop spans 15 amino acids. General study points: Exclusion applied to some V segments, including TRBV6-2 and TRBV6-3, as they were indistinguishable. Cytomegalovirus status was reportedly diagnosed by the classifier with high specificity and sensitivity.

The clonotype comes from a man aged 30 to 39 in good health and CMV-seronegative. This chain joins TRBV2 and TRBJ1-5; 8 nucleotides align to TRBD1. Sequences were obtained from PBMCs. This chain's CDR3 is CASSGPGGSDQPQHF. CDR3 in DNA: TGTGCCAGCAGTGGTCCAGGGGGCTCGGATCAGCCCCAGCATTTT.